The clone carrying this T cell receptor (beta chain) was seen only a few times. Each CDR3 protein gets one entry after TCRdb re-called the RT-PCR reads with MiXCR. This sample has 550,000 to 750,000 distinct CDR3 sequences, with more than 13% found just once. This CDR3 has 15 amino acids. Germline V CDR1 and CDR2: SGHTA, FQGNSA. V lost 5 bases to trimming and J lost 3 bases; unmatched junction nucleotides: 9. This TCR derives from a female donor in good health, serving as a healthy control. Sequenced: memory CD4+ T cells from blood. This chain links TRBV7-2 with TRBJ1-1; the match to TRBD1 covers 7 bases. DNA for the CDR3: TGTGCCAGCAGCCTCCTTTTGACAGGGTACACTGAAGCTTTCTTT. Translated: CASSLLLTGYTEAFF.